The 11 T cell receptor beta chains below all came from one sample that was sequenced in a study of regulatory T cells in long-lasting Graves disease. As for time point: newly diagnosed GD, antithyroid drugs for less than 3 months. Researchers made the TCR library from RNA that was extracted from PBMCs. Arm-PCR with iRepertoire HTBI primers amplified the CDR3 regions for these TCR beta libraries. TCRdb re-derived calls from the multiplex PCR reads in MiXCR, one entry per CDR3 protein. The profile shows more than 450,000 distinct CDR3 sequences, around 15% of them singletons. These data also formed part of another study, on T cells in Graves' hyperthyroidism and ophthalmopathy.

The specimen was peripheral blood mononuclear cells (PBMCs), collected at new diagnosis, from a patient treated with antithyroid drugs. Receptors originate from a man in his forties or fifties with Graves disease.

This clonotype was observed at least ten times. This chain connects TRBV7-3 to TRBJ2-1; perhaps TRBD2 as D (6 bases). This CDR3 contains 16 residues. The germline CDR1 and CDR2 sequences are SGHTA and FQGTGA. V lost 4 bases and J lost 0, with 13 bases in between. The CDR3 reads CASSSVGGNSYNEQFF. The CDR3 DNA follows: TGTGCCAGCAGCTCCGTGGGCGGGAACTCCTACAATGAGCAGTTCTTC.

This clonotype was observed many times. The chain recombines TRBV3-1 with TRBJ2-7; unclear D gene. Germline CDR1 LGHDT, CDR2 YNNKEL (reference sequence). The CDR3 has 15 residues. With 0 bases removed from V and 0 bases from J, the gap between germline ends came to 9 bases. CDR3 bases: TGTGCCAGCAGCCAAGACCGACTTAGCTCCTACGAGCAGTACTTC. Protein sequence: CASSQDRLSSYEQYF.

Only a few counts were recorded for this clonotype. J is TRBJ1-5 and V is TRBV6-1; weak D call: TRBD1 (5 bases). CDR1 MNHNS and CDR2 SASEGT come from the germline V gene. The CDR3 runs to 14 residues. Trimming removed 1 base at V and 4 bases at J, with 8 bases between. The CDR3 DNA follows: TGTGCCAGCAGTGAAGACCCAGGGAATCAGCCCCAGCATTTT. Translating it yields CASSEDPGNQPQHF.

This clonotype was detected a few times. The gene calls are TRBV3-1 and TRBJ2-1; 8 nucleotides agree with TRBD2. From germline, CDR1 is LGHDT and CDR2 YNNKEL (reference sequence). Losses at the gene ends were 3 bases for V and 0 bases for J; bases not matched to a gene: 4. The CDR3 contains 16 residues. For the CDR3, the DNA is TGTGCCAGCAGCCATTACGGGAGGGCCTCCTACAATGAGCAGTTCTTC. Its translation is CASSHYGRASYNEQFF.

The chain links TRBV6-1 to TRBJ2-7, with D perhaps TRBD2 (7 bases). CDR1 is MNHNS and CDR2 is SASEGT in the germline V gene. Trimming cost V 1 base and J 3 bases, with 13 bases left between them. The CDR3 length is 15 residues. The CDR3 nucleotides are TGTGCCAGCAGTGAAGACGGGGGAGGGGGCTACGAGCAGTACTTC. Translation: CASSEDGGGGYEQYF.

This clonotype was found many times. The chain recombines TRBV27 with TRBJ2-4; weak D call: TRBD2 (5 bases). The germline V and J ends were trimmed by 6 bases and 0 bases, with 12 bases remaining between them. Germline V gene sequence: CDR1 MNHEY, CDR2 SMNVEV (reference sequence). The CDR3 has 15 residues. The CDR3 protein is CASSYLEEAKNIQYF. CDR3 sequence (DNA): TGTGCCAGCAGCTACTTGGAGGAAGCCAAAAACATTCAGTACTTC.

V usage is TRBV29-1 and J usage is TRBJ1-1; a weak D match, TRBD1 (5 bases). Germline V gene sequence: CDR1 SQVTM, CDR2 ANQGSEA. Trimming removed 7 bases from V and 3 bases from J, with 18 bases in between. The CDR3 covers 14 residues. The chain's CDR3 is CSGRTQGGDTEAFF. In DNA form, the CDR3 reads TGCAGCGGAAGAACTCAGGGAGGGGACACTGAAGCTTTCTTT.

In its sample, this clonotype was seen many times. This chain joins TRBV2 and TRBJ2-3; 7 bases match TRBD1. Germline CDR1 is SNHLY and CDR2 is FYNNEI. The trim removed 7 bases at V and 0 bases at J, leaving 7 bases unmatched. This CDR3 is built from 15 residues. Here the CDR3 reads CASTRDRTSTDTQYF. The CDR3 DNA reads TGTGCCAGCACCAGGGACAGAACTAGCACAGATACGCAGTATTTT.

This clonotype was detected ten times or more. This sequence joins TRBV2 and TRBJ1-4, with D perhaps matching TRBD1 (5 bases). The germline V gene has CDR1 SNHLY and CDR2 FYNNEI. The V and J ends lost 10 bases and 8 bases respectively, with 20 bases between them. CDR3 size: 14 residues. The chain's CDR3 is CATSNGLGEEKLFF. The CDR3 DNA sequence: TGTGCCACCTCGAATGGATTGGGGGAGGAAAAACTGTTTTTT. The whole variable domain, remainder taken from reference TRBV2 and TRBJ1-4, is EPEVTQTPSHQVTQMGQEVILRCVPISNHLYFYWYRQILGQKVEFLVSFYNNEISEKSEIFDDQFSVERPDGSNFTLKIRSTKLEDSAMYFCATSNGLGEEKLFFGSGTQLSVL.

This clonotype was seen a few times. The chain employs TRBV19 and TRBJ2-3; D gene ambiguous. The CDR3 loop spans 14 amino acids. Germline V gene sequence: CDR1 LNHDA, CDR2 SQIVND (reference sequence). The V end was cut by 4 bases, the J end by 2 bases, with 10 bases between. This CDR3 reads CASSKGLPTDTQYF. CDR3 DNA sequence: TGTGCCAGTAGTAAAGGGCTACCCACAGATACGCAGTATTTT.

In this sample, this clonotype turned up many times. V gene TRBV12-3 or TRBV12-4 combines with J gene TRBJ2-1; D might be TRBD2 (5 bases). Trimming pared 5 bases from V and 4 bases from J, leaving 9 bases between. CDR3 length: 13 residues. The CDR3: CASSPERYNEQFF. CDR3 bases: TGTGCCAGCAGTCCCGAGCGGTACAATGAGCAGTTCTTC.